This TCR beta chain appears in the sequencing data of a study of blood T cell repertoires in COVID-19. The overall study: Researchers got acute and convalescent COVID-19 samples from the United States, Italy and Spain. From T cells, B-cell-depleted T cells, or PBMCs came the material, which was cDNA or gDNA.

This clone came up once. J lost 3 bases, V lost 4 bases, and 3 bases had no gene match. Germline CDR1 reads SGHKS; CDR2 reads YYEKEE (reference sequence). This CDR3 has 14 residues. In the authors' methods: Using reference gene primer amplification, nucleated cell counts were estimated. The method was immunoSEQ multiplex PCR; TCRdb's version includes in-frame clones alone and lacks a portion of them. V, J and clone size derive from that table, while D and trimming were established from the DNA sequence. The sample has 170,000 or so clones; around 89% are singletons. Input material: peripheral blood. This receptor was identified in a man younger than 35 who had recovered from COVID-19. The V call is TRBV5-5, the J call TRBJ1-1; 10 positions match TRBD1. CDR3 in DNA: TGTGCCAGCAGCATCGGACAGGGGGACACTGAAGCTTTCTTT. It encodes CASSIGQGDTEAFF.